This TCR beta chain was captured by sequencing in a study of blood T cell repertoires in COVID-19. Study in general: Specimens from acute and convalescent COVID-19 originated in the United States, Italy and Spain.

Germline-derived CDR1 and CDR2 are MNHEY and SVGEGT. The CDR3 contains 13 residues. V lost 2 bases and J 6 bases, leaving 10 bases between the germline ends. Authors' methods: By means of reference gene primer amplification, nucleated cell counts were estimated. Method: immunoSEQ multiplex PCR; TCRdb's copy keeps in-frame clones and lacks some. The V and J calls and clone size were taken over from that table, and D and trimming were inferred from the DNA. Among 120,000 to 150,000 clones listed, roughly 85% were seen once. Sequencing input: peripheral blood. This sequence joins TRBV6-2 or TRBV6-3 and TRBJ1-1, with D unresolved. This sequence originates from a human donor with acute or convalescent COVID-19. The donor label of this sample is uncertain. Written as DNA, the CDR3 is TGTGCCAGCAGTTACACCACGGTTTCTGAAGCTTTCTTT. It yields the protein CASSYTTVSEAFF.